This passage covers 28 T cell receptor beta chains from one sample sequenced in a study of cytomegalovirus exposure and HLA in healthy donors. Both 60 Vbeta primers and 13 Jbeta primers went into the PCR. Assay: immunoSEQ multiplex PCR; the TCRdb copy retains only in-frame clones and omits some. The data hold around 99,000 clones, with around 73% observed a single time. Material for sequencing was PBMCs. These receptors were obtained from a man aged 40-50 years in good health and CMV-seronegative.

V usage is TRBV18 and J usage is TRBJ1-4; possible D gene TRBD1, 5 bases. V lost 1 base to trimming and J lost 3 bases, with 18 bases between them. CDR3 length: 18 residues. The V gene's germline CDR1 is KGHSH and CDR2 LQKENI. CDR3 sequence reads: CASSPLKTTGVPNEKLFF. CDR3 sequence (DNA): TGTGCCAGCTCACCACTGAAGACCACAGGAGTTCCTAATGAAAAACTGTTTTTT.

CDR3 DNA: TGTGCCAGCAGCTTAGCGAGGTCGGGACTCCGATACGAGCAGTACTTC. The encoded protein is CASSLARSGLRYEQYF. This chain uses TRBV7-8 with TRBJ2-7, with a possible D match to TRBD2 (6 bases). Between the trimmed V and J ends, which lost 0 bases and 4 bases, there was a span of 16 bases. Germline loops: CDR1 SGHVS, CDR2 FQNEAQ. The CDR3 has 16 residues.

This clone showed up just a few times. This chain uses TRBV2 with TRBJ1-5; 9 bases are shared with TRBD1. CDR3 size: 14 residues. The V and J ends lost 5 bases and 6 bases, in that order; junction bases with no gene match: 5. The germline CDR1 and CDR2 sequences are SNHLY and FYNNEI. In DNA form, the CDR3 reads TGTGCCAGCAGTACAGGGGGCATGCCTCAGCCCCAGCATTTT. It specifies CASSTGGMPQPQHF.

This clone was seen more than once but under ten times. This sequence joins TRBV5-1 and TRBJ2-7; weak D call: TRBD1 (6 bases). Trimming removed 1 base at V and 2 bases at J, with 13 bases between. In germline, CDR1 is SGHRS, CDR2 YFSETQ. The CDR3 runs 15 residues. CDR3 in amino acids: CASSLISGDTYEQYF. CDR3 bases: TGCGCCAGCAGCTTGATTTCAGGGGATACCTACGAGCAGTACTTC.

In its sample, this clone was seen many times. This sample includes further DNA sequences coding for the same CDR3. This chain joins TRBV6-4 and TRBJ2-3, with 13 bases lining up with TRBD2. Germline assignment: CDR1 MRHNA and CDR2 SNTAGT. Germline trimming cut 0 bases from V and 4 bases from J; bases unmatched to any gene: 1. CDR3 length equals 16 residues. CDR3 coding DNA: TGTGCCAGCAGTGACTCAACTAGCGGGGGGGCAGATACGCAGTATTTT. This codes for CASSDSTSGGADTQYF.

This sequence joins TRBV28 and TRBJ1-6, with 9 bases that match TRBD1. The CDR3 totals 15 residues. The germline CDR1 and CDR2 sequences are MDHEN and SYDVKM. V trimming: 5 bases; J trimming: 7 bases; junction bases outside the gene matches: 6. CDR3 protein: CASSTTGTGNSPLHF. The DNA of the CDR3 is TGTGCCAGCAGTACCACCGGGACAGGGAATTCACCCCTCCACTTT.

The V and J genes are TRBV27 and TRBJ1-3; 7 nucleotides line up with TRBD1. This CDR3 is 17 amino acids long. Trimming at V came to 4 bases and at J to 2 bases, leaving 11 bases not matched to a gene. CDR1 and CDR2 (germline): MNHEY, SMNVEV (reference sequence). The CDR3 DNA is TGTGCCAGCAGTTCCAAAATCCCGACAGGGACTGGAAACACCATATATTTT. Protein sequence: CASSSKIPTGTGNTIYF.

The J gene is TRBJ1-1, the V gene TRBV7-9; possible D gene TRBD1, 5 bases. The CDR3 runs to 14 residues. V lost 2 bases and J lost 1, with 8 bases in between. The germline V gene encodes CDR1 SEHNR and CDR2 FQNEAQ (reference sequence). The CDR3 loop reads CASSLNRQNTEAFF. CDR3 in DNA: TGTGCCAGCAGCTTAAACAGGCAGAACACTGAAGCTTTCTTT.

This chain connects TRBV5-1 to TRBJ2-1; D is perhaps TRBD1 (6 bases). The germline V gene encodes CDR1 SGHRS and CDR2 YFSETQ. The CDR3 sequence is 14 residues long. Trimming left V 5 bases short and J 7 bases short, with 16 bases between. Here the CDR3 reads CASRQGPRVNEQFF. The DNA for the CDR3 is TGCGCCAGCAGACAGGGACCCCGTGTGAATGAGCAGTTCTTC.

This clone was found once. This chain joins TRBV19 and TRBJ2-5; no clear D gene. Germline assignment: CDR1 LNHDA and CDR2 SQIVND (reference sequence). This CDR3 has 14 amino acids. With 5 bases removed from V and 2 bases from J, the gap between germline ends came to 12 bases. The CDR3 region is CASSSQAHQETQYF. The CDR3 coding sequence is TGTGCCAGTAGTTCGCAGGCCCATCAAGAGACCCAGTACTTC.

The chain carries TRBV28 and TRBJ2-1; the match to TRBD2 covers 12 bases. V gave up 5 bases and J gave up 12 bases; unmatched junction bases: 14. CDR1 and CDR2 (germline): MDHEN, SYDVKM. This CDR3 contains 16 residues. In nucleotides, the CDR3 is TGTGCCAGCAGTGCCGAGGCTAGCGGGGGGGCCGTGTGGCAGTTCTTC. Translated: CASSAEASGGAVWQFF.

CDR3 sequence (DNA): TGTGCCAGCAGCGACTATCCCGGACTAGGCGAGCAGTACTTC. It translates to CASSDYPGLGEQYF. The chain employs TRBV11-1 and TRBJ2-7, with 7 positions matching TRBD2. The CDR3 extends over 14 amino acids. The germline gives CDR1 SGHAT, CDR2 FQDESV (reference sequence). The trim removed 5 bases at V and 6 bases at J, leaving 10 bases unmatched.

The V call is TRBV29-1, the J call TRBJ2-3; D not resolved. Looked up from germline, CDR1 is SQVTM and CDR2 is ANQGSEA. The CDR3 totals 13 residues. Trimming cost V 6 bases and J 0 bases, with 10 bases left between them. The CDR3 DNA is TGCAGCGTGGAGTCGCGTAGCACAGATACGCAGTATTTT. Translating gives CSVESRSTDTQYF.

The sample holds a few counts of this clone. The chain carries TRBV5-4 and TRBJ2-3; TRBD2 matches 8 bases. The V gene's germline CDR1 is SGHNT and CDR2 YYREEE (reference sequence). V lost 3 bases to trimming and J lost 2 bases; unmatched junction nucleotides: 5. The length of the CDR3 is 15 residues. CDR3 amino acids: CASSWRGALTDTQYF. The CDR3, as DNA: TGTGCCAGCAGCTGGCGGGGGGCCCTCACAGATACGCAGTATTTT. The whole variable domain, filled in from reference TRBV5-4 and TRBJ2-3, reads ETGVTQSPTHLIKTRGQQVTLRCSSQSGHNTVSWYQQALGQGPQFIFQYYREEENGRGNFPPRFSGLQFPNYSSELNVNALELDDSALYLCASSWRGALTDTQYFGPGTRLTVL.

The V gene is TRBV28, the J gene TRBJ1-1; D not resolved. Trimming took 2 bases from V and 2 from J, leaving 6 bases between them. Looked up from germline, CDR1 is MDHEN and CDR2 is SYDVKM. The CDR3 consists of 13 residues. Here the CDR3 reads CASSLAGNTEAFF. The CDR3 DNA is TGTGCCAGCAGTTTAGCAGGTAACACTGAAGCTTTCTTT.

As concerns this clone: The junction departs from the called germline gene at one end, perhaps through a read error. The sample has other DNA sequences that encode this CDR3 too. The V gene is TRBV4-1, the J gene TRBJ1-4; D ambiguous. CDR1 MGHRA and CDR2 YSYEKL come from the germline V gene. The CDR3 consists of 16 residues. The CDR3 region is CASSQDFGEPNEKLFF. DNA for the CDR3: TGCGCTAGCAGCCAAGATTTCGGGGAACCTAATGAAAAACTGTTTTTT.

This clone has only a few counts. In the same sample, other DNA sequences code for this CDR3. This chain connects TRBV7-3 to TRBJ2-3; 7 nucleotides agree with TRBD2. V was pared by 1 base and J by 5 bases, with 3 bases of the junction left unmatched. Germline V gene data show CDR1 as SGHTA and CDR2 as FQGTGA. The CDR3 has 14 amino acids. CDR3 bases: TGTGCCAGCAGCTTAATGGGGGGGGGAGATACGCAGTATTTT. Translation gives CASSLMGGGDTQYF.

The gene calls are TRBV15 and TRBJ2-4, with 7 positions matching TRBD1. The CDR3 is 13 residues long. CDR1 LNHNV and CDR2 YYDKDF come from the germline V gene (reference sequence). Losses at the gene ends were 6 bases for V and 8 bases for J; bases not matched to a gene: 7. CDR3 DNA sequence: TGTGCCACCAGGCCCACAGGGGTCGACATTCAGTACTTC. As protein: CATRPTGVDIQYF. The whole variable domain, remainder taken from reference TRBV15 and TRBJ2-4, is DAMVIQNPRYQVTQFGKPVTLSCSQTLNHNVMYWYQQKSSQAPKLLFHYYDKDFNNEADTPDNFQSRRPNTSFCFLDIRSPGLGDTAMYLCATRPTGVDIQYFGAGTRLSVL.

The chain employs TRBV4-1 and TRBJ1-4; D possibly corresponds to TRBD1 (5 bases). This CDR3 spans 16 amino acids. V gave up 6 bases and J gave up 0 bases, with 14 bases separating them. Germline V gene data show CDR1 as MGHRA and CDR2 as YSYEKL. CDR3 nucleotides: TGCGCCAGCAGTGGATGGCAGGGAACAACTAATGAAAAACTGTTTTTT. Translating gives CASSGWQGTTNEKLFF.

The chain recombines TRBV15 with TRBJ2-1; 8 bases align to TRBD2. From germline, CDR1 is LNHNV and CDR2 YYDKDF (reference sequence). V lost 3 bases, J lost 3 bases, and 4 bases stayed unmatched. The CDR3 totals 15 residues. The CDR3 nucleotides are TGTGCCACCAGCAGTGCGGGAGGAATCTACAATGAGCAGTTCTTC. This encodes CATSSAGGIYNEQFF.

This chain links TRBV4-1 with TRBJ2-7; a possible D gene is TRBD1 (7 bases). The germline CDR1 and CDR2 sequences are MGHRA and YSYEKL. The length of the CDR3 is 15 residues. Deletions cut 2 bases from V and 0 bases from J, with 11 bases between. CDR3 protein: CASSQNRGLSYEQYF. The CDR3 region has the DNA TGCGCCAGCAGCCAAAACAGGGGACTCTCCTACGAGCAGTACTTC.

This sequence joins TRBV11-2 and TRBJ1-4; a possible D gene is TRBD1 (6 bases). The CDR3 loop spans 14 amino acids. Germline lookup yields CDR1 SGHAT and CDR2 FQNNGV. The V gene lost 0 bases and the J gene lost 8 bases, with 10 bases spanning the gap. The CDR3 reads CASSLDWGPEKLFF. CDR3 sequence (DNA): TGTGCCAGCAGCTTAGATTGGGGGCCAGAAAAACTGTTTTTT.

Details on this clone: One end of the junction fails to match germline, which may point to a read error. This sample also contains other DNA sequences that code for the same CDR3. The V call is TRBV6-5, the J call TRBJ2-5; 10 bases line up with TRBD2. This CDR3 has 15 amino acids. The germline V gene encodes CDR1 MNHEY and CDR2 SVGAGI. The CDR3 here is CASSPAGGPRETQYF. DNA for the CDR3: TGTGCTAGCAGCCCAGCGGGAGGGCCTAGAGAGACCCAGTACTTC.

The chain has TRBV18 and TRBJ2-5; D not certain. CDR3 length: 12 residues. The germline V gene encodes CDR1 KGHSH and CDR2 LQKENI. Trimming shortened V by 6 bases and J by 3 bases, and 8 bases separated the two germline ends. CDR3 in DNA: TGTGCCAGCTCTCGAACAGAAGAGACCCAGTACTTC. This sequence encodes CASSRTEETQYF. The full variable domain, in which reference TRBV18 and TRBJ2-5 provide the parts outside the CDR3, is NAGVMQNPRHLVRRRGQEARLRCSPMKGHSHVYWYRQLPEEGLKFMVYLQKENIIDESGMPKERFSAEFPKEGPSILRIQQVVRGDSAAYFCASSRTEETQYFGPGTRLLVL.

J is TRBJ2-3 and V is TRBV2; TRBD1 matches 8 bases. From germline, CDR1 is SNHLY and CDR2 FYNNEI. The V segment lost 8 bases and the J segment 3 bases; nucleotides outside the gene matches: 16. The CDR3 length is 17 residues. The CDR3 DNA reads as TGTGCCAGCGAAGCGGCCCCAGGGGGCGCACGTACAGATACGCAGTATTTT. Its translation is CASEAAPGGARTDTQYF.

A few counts support this clone. The CDR3 reads CASSQDLRGYEQYF. The CDR3 nucleotides read TGTGCCAGCAGCCAAGATCTCAGGGGCTACGAGCAGTACTTC. The chain uses TRBV4-2 and TRBJ2-7, with D tentatively TRBD1 (6 bases). V lost 0 bases and J 3 bases, leaving 9 bases between the germline ends. This CDR3 has 14 residues. Germline-derived CDR1 and CDR2 are LGHNA and YNFKEQ.

The rearrangement links TRBV30 to TRBJ1-5; the D is unclear. Trimming removed 0 bases at V and 5 bases at J, with 11 bases between. The CDR3 is 14 residues long. Germline V gives CDR1 GTSNPN, CDR2 SVGIG (reference sequence). CDR3 region: CAWSVPAGHQPQHF. Here the CDR3 DNA reads TGTGCCTGGAGTGTACCGGCAGGCCATCAGCCCCAGCATTTT.

The CDR3 DNA sequence: TGTGCCAGCAGTGACAGGCGGGACACCGGGGAGCTGTTTTTT. Translating gives CASSDRRDTGELFF. J is TRBJ2-2 and V is TRBV2, with D maybe TRBD2 (5 bases). The CDR3 runs to 14 residues. V lost 3 bases to trimming and J lost 3 bases, with 8 bases between them. Germline CDR1 is SNHLY and CDR2 is FYNNEI.